Listed below are T cell receptor beta chains from one sample, sequenced in a study of blood T cell repertoires in COVID-19. Profiled with immunoSEQ multiplex PCR; TCRdb holds only in-frame clones, not every one. The sample shows 250,000 to 300,000 clones, 70% to 90% of them seen only once. The specimen sequenced was peripheral blood. The receptors were gathered from a woman in her seventies with acute or convalescent COVID-19. CDR3s include the opening cysteine and the closing phenylalanine or tryptophan.

j_gene,v_gene,CDR3aa
TRBJ2-2,TRBV7-9,CASSLSGGYTGELFF
TRBJ1-1,TRBV2,CANGDSTEAFF
TRBJ2-5,TRBV6-5,CASSFRGPETQYF
TRBJ2-1,TRBV18,CASSPPRSGVTYNEQFF
TRBJ2-3,TRBV16,CASSQPGGRADTQYF
TRBJ2-5,TRBV11-2,CASSSLGVGGAETQYF
TRBJ2-1,TRBV3-1/TRBV3-2,CASSQDRGAYNEQFF
TRBJ2-3,TRBV6-5,CASKILVVADTQYF
TRBJ2-2,TRBV6-6,CATGDRHRGGGELFF
TRBJ1-2,TRBV18,CASSLQDDYGYTF
TRBJ1-1,TRBV29-1,CSVRTQNTEAFF
TRBJ1-2,TRBV3-1/TRBV3-2,CASSQGGTYGYTF
TRBJ1-1,TRBV7-9,CASSLTAPNTEAFF
TRBJ1-2,TRBV7-9,CASSSIRASNYGYTF
TRBJ1-6,TRBV7-2,CASRPRGGNSPLHF
TRBJ2-3,TRBV20-1,CSASSGGAVWGTDTQYF
TRBJ2-1,TRBV21-1,CASSKAARGANEQFF